This T cell receptor beta chain was recorded in a study of CD8 T cells in Susac syndrome. Trimming removed 0 bases at V and 1 base at J, with 11 bases between. The CDR3 has 16 amino acids. The V gene's germline CDR1 is LNHDA and CDR2 SQIVND (reference sequence). RNA in amounts of roughly 0.5 to 1 ug was reverse transcribed with random hexamers. TCRdb reanalysed the immunoSEQ multiplex PCR reads using MiXCR and keeps one entry per CDR3 protein. The profile covers 150,000 to 200,000 distinct CDR3 sequences, with roughly nine tenths appearing a single time and approximately 0.09% taken by the ten largest.

V gene TRBV19 combines with J gene TRBJ2-3, with D perhaps given as TRBD1 or TRBD2 (5 bases each). The sequenced material came from CD4+ T cells from PBMCs. The TCR sequence derives from a human donor with Susac syndrome. The CDR3 protein is CASSIDFGGGTDTQYF. CDR3 nucleotide sequence: TGTGCCAGTAGTATAGATTTTGGGGGTGGCACAGATACGCAGTATTTT.